Following are 20 T cell receptor beta chains from one sample sequenced in a study of T cells after yellow fever vaccination. MiXCR was run by TCRdb on the 5' RACE reads, yielding one entry per CDR3 protein. The sample consists of under 200,000 distinct CDR3 sequences, around 10% of them appearing once. Sequencing used CD8+ T cells sorted from PBMCs, obtained 15 days after the yellow fever booster vaccination. All receptors come from a man aged 18 to 29 who received the YFV17D yellow fever vaccine.

This sequence joins TRBV18 and TRBJ1-1; TRBD1 matches 11 bases. Germline values: CDR1 KGHSH, CDR2 LQKENI. V shed 0 bases and J 3 bases; nucleotides not matched to a gene: 3. The CDR3 runs to 16 residues. The CDR3: CASSPPDRGRDTEAFF. The DNA for the CDR3 is TGTGCCAGCTCACCACCGGACAGGGGGCGGGACACTGAAGCTTTCTTT.

This sequence joins TRBV5-4 and TRBJ2-3; weak D call: TRBD2 (7 bases). Germline V CDR1 and CDR2: SGHNT, YYREEE (reference sequence). Trimming cost V 5 bases and J 4 bases, with 17 bases left between them. CDR3 size: 15 residues. This CDR3 reads CASRPAGAPSDTQYF. The CDR3 nucleotides are TGTGCCAGCAGGCCCGCGGGGGCCCCCTCAGATACGCAGTATTTT.

This clonotype was observed a few times. The gene calls are TRBV6-2 or TRBV6-3 and TRBJ1-6, with TRBD1 identical over 7 bases. The V gene end was trimmed by 4 bases and the J gene end by 3 bases; junction bases not matched to a gene: 6. The CDR3 consists of 16 residues. Germline assignment: CDR1 MNHEY and CDR2 SVGEGT. CDR3 DNA: TGTGCCAGCAGTTTCCGGACAGGTGTCTATAATTCACCCCTCCACTTT. It codes for CASSFRTGVYNSPLHF.

This clonotype was picked up a small number of times. CDR3 region: CASSPLGQGAAGELFF. CDR3 DNA sequence: TGTGCCAGCAGCCCGCTGGGACAGGGGGCTGCCGGGGAGCTGTTTTTT. The chain has TRBV7-6 and TRBJ2-2, with 12 positions matching TRBD1. V trimming: 5 bases; J trimming: 6 bases; junction bases outside the gene matches: 7. This CDR3 is 16 amino acids long. Germline CDR1 SGHVS, CDR2 FNYEAQ.

This clonotype has at least ten counts. The V call is TRBV20-1, the J call TRBJ2-7; 10 positions agree with TRBD1. J lost 4 bases, V lost 1 base, and 10 bases had no gene match. CDR3 size: 16 residues. Germline lookup yields CDR1 DFQATT and CDR2 SNEGSKA (reference sequence). The CDR3 protein is CSARGQGASTGYEQYF. The CDR3 DNA reads as TGCAGTGCTAGAGGACAGGGGGCGTCTACTGGGTACGAGCAGTACTTC.

This clonotype was detected a few times. This chain links TRBV9 with TRBJ2-7, with 10 positions matching TRBD1. The J segment lost 6 bases and the V segment lost 4 bases, leaving 10 bases of the junction unmatched. The CDR3 is 15 residues long. Germline CDR1 is SGDLS and CDR2 is YYNGEE. CDR3 sequence reads: CASSPPGTGVGEQYF. CDR3 coding DNA: TGTGCCAGCAGCCCCCCAGGGACAGGGGTAGGCGAGCAGTACTTC.

The chain is built from TRBV19 and TRBJ1-2; unclear D gene. Germline V gene lookup returns CDR1 LNHDA and CDR2 SQIVND (reference sequence). CDR3 size: 16 residues. V dropped 4 bases and J dropped 8 bases, with 23 bases sitting between them. This CDR3 is CASSTSAGLIIVGYTF. Here the CDR3 DNA reads TGTGCCAGTAGTACAAGTGCCGGGCTCATTATCGTGGGCTACACCTTC.

This chain joins TRBV6-5 and TRBJ2-6; the D is unclear. Germline V CDR1 and CDR2: MNHEY, SVGAGI. CDR3 length: 16 residues. V lost 2 bases, J lost 4 bases, and 12 bases lay in between. The CDR3 reads CASSYGVNSGANVLTF. The CDR3 bases are TGTGCCAGCAGTTACGGGGTTAATTCCGGGGCCAACGTCCTGACTTTC.

This clonotype was seen many times. This CDR3 is CASSHGTYKPPTDTQYF. CDR3 bases: TGTGCCAGCAGCCATGGGACCTATAAGCCCCCCACAGATACGCAGTATTTT. This rearrangement joins TRBV7-9 to TRBJ2-3; D may correspond to TRBD1 or TRBD2 (5 bases each). The CDR3 totals 17 residues. The V and J ends lost 5 bases and 2 bases respectively, with 20 bases between them. The V gene's germline CDR1 is SEHNR and CDR2 FQNEAQ (reference sequence).

This chain links TRBV19 with TRBJ1-2; no definite D call. The V and J ends lost 8 bases and 6 bases respectively, with 16 bases between them. Germline lookup yields CDR1 LNHDA and CDR2 SQIVND (reference sequence). The CDR3 contains 13 residues. The CDR3 spells CASGPWGRDGYTF. Here the CDR3 DNA reads TGTGCCAGTGGCCCGTGGGGTCGGGATGGCTACACCTTC. Full variable domain (remainder filled in from reference TRBV19 and TRBJ1-2): DGGITQSPKYLFRKEGQNVTLSCEQNLNHDAMYWYRQDPGQGLRLIYYSQIVNDFQKGDIAEGYSVSREKKESFPLTVTSAQKNPTAFYLCASGPWGRDGYTFGSGTRLTVV.

This clonotype was counted many times. The chain carries TRBV2 and TRBJ2-7, with D possibly being TRBD1 (5 bases). The germline V and J ends were trimmed by 1 base and 1 base, with 8 bases remaining between them. The length of the CDR3 is 14 residues. Germline CDR1 SNHLY, CDR2 FYNNEI. The CDR3 DNA follows: TGTGCCAGCAGTGAAGTGAACAGGTCCTACGAGCAGTACGTC. Translating it yields CASSEVNRSYEQYV.

This clonotype was seen more than once but under ten times. The chain employs TRBV12-3 or TRBV12-4 and TRBJ2-2; no reliable D call. The CDR3 runs 13 residues. Deletions cut 7 bases from V and 4 bases from J, with 10 bases between. The CDR3 region is CASTHLFTGELFF. Written as DNA, the CDR3 is TGTGCCAGCACCCACCTATTCACCGGGGAGCTGTTTTTT.

This clonotype turned up a few times. The gene calls are TRBV27 and TRBJ2-3; D is perhaps TRBD1 or TRBD2 (5 bases each). V was pared by 4 bases and J by 4 bases, with 9 bases between. Germline assignment: CDR1 MNHEY and CDR2 SMNVEV (reference sequence). The CDR3 has 13 amino acids. CDR3 bases: TGTGCCAGCAGTTGGGGACGCCCAGATACGCAGTATTTT. As protein: CASSWGRPDTQYF.

This chain uses TRBV29-1 with TRBJ2-3; 7 nucleotides line up with TRBD1. The CDR3 spans 14 residues. Trimming removed 6 bases from V and 5 bases from J; junction bases left unmatched: 11. Germline loops: CDR1 SQVTM, CDR2 ANQGSEA. The CDR3 reads CSVGTEGRRDTQYF. In DNA form, the CDR3 reads TGCAGCGTGGGGACAGAGGGAAGAAGAGATACGCAGTATTTT.

The gene calls are TRBV6-6 and TRBJ1-2; TRBD1 matches 9 bases. J was trimmed by 6 bases and V by 7 bases; bases with no gene match: 3. Looked up from germline, CDR1 is MNHNY and CDR2 is SVGAGI (reference sequence). The CDR3 is 12 amino acids. CDR3 amino acids: CASKTGGDGYTF. CDR3 nucleotide sequence: TGTGCCAGCAAAACAGGGGGCGATGGCTACACCTTC.

This clonotype was seen a handful of times. V gene TRBV4-1 combines with J gene TRBJ2-7; the match to TRBD2 covers 12 bases. The CDR3 is 19 residues long. V was pared by 1 base and J by 5 bases, with 15 bases of the junction left unmatched. Germline-derived CDR1 and CDR2 are MGHRA and YSYEKL. CDR3 nucleotides: TGCGCCAGCAGCCAAGCCCCTCCCCCCCTAGCGGGGGGGTTCCACGAGCAGTACTTC. This sequence encodes CASSQAPPPLAGGFHEQYF.

This clonotype was counted many times. The gene calls are TRBV7-9 and TRBJ2-1; weak D call: TRBD2 (6 bases). V lost 5 bases and J lost 12, with 17 bases in between. This CDR3 has 13 amino acids. Per germline, CDR1 SEHNR and CDR2 FQNEAQ (reference sequence). CDR3 nucleotides: TGTGCCAGCAGCCCCCCCCCTGCGGGGAGGCAGTTCTTC. Protein sequence: CASSPPPAGRQFF.

This clonotype was seen only a few times. This sequence joins TRBV27 and TRBJ2-5, with 7 bases that match TRBD2. This CDR3 spans 18 amino acids. V gave up 3 bases and J gave up 5 bases; unmatched junction bases: 18. Per the germline V gene, CDR1 is MNHEY and CDR2 is SMNVEV (reference sequence). The CDR3 loop reads CASSFDARAGRMLETQYF. In nucleotides, the CDR3 is TGTGCCAGCAGTTTTGACGCACGAGCGGGGCGTATGTTGGAGACCCAGTACTTC.

The chain employs TRBV14 and TRBJ1-4; the D gene is possibly TRBD1 (5 bases). Per the germline V gene, CDR1 is SGHDN and CDR2 is FVKESK. CDR3 length: 17 residues. Trimming removed 0 bases at V and 0 bases at J, with 11 bases between. This CDR3 reads CASSQDIAGATNEKLFF. For the CDR3, the DNA is TGTGCCAGCAGCCAAGATATCGCGGGGGCAACTAATGAAAAACTGTTTTTT.

This clonotype was observed a few times. The CDR3 DNA is TGTGCCAGCGGACCGACAGGGCCGGGCGGTGGCTACACCTTC. It translates to CASGPTGPGGGYTF. The V and J genes are TRBV7-9 and TRBJ1-2; 7 bases map to TRBD1. The CDR3 is 14 residues long. J was trimmed by 7 bases and V by 8 bases; bases with no gene match: 13. Germline V lookup: CDR1 SEHNR, CDR2 FQNEAQ (reference sequence).